This entry is about one T cell receptor (beta chain). No antigen is known for it. This entry belongs to a study of a mutant IDH1 vaccine in newly diagnosed glioma. Turning to the study itself: Every participant had undergone radiotherapy, temozolomide, or both before, and most underwent both.

Here immunoSEQ multiplex PCR was the method, and the copy in TCRdb shows in-frame clones only, minus some. The top ten hold 9% to 13% of the sample, which has roughly 34,000 clones, about four fifths seen once. Time point denoted: week 5, during vaccination. In every dose of vaccine, 300 ug of mutant IDH1 20-mer peptide was given alongside topical imiquimod. Looked up from germline, CDR1 is SGHTA and CDR2 is FQGNSA. V lost 0 bases and J 4 bases, leaving 4 bases between the germline ends. This CDR3 comprises 13 residues. The chain has TRBV7-2 and TRBJ1-3; D is ambiguous. Material: PBMCs, obtained from a glioma patient whose treatment included an IDH1 peptide vaccine. The TCR was taken from a middle-aged man with glioma. CDR3 sequence reads: CASSLAPGNTIYF. The CDR3, as DNA: TGTGCCAGCAGCTTAGCTCCCGGAAACACCATATATTTT.